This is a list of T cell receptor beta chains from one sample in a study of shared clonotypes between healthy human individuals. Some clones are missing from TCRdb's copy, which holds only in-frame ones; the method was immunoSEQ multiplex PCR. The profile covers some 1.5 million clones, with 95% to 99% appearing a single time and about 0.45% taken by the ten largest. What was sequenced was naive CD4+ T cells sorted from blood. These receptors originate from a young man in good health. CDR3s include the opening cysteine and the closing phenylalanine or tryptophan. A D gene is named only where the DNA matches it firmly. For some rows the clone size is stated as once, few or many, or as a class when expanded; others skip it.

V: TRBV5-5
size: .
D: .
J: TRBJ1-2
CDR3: CASSLVLQGGGYTF
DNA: TGTGCCAGCAGCTTGGTTCTACAGGGCGGCGGCTACACCTTC

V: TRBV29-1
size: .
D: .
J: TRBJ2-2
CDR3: CSVRITGQKANTGELFF
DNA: TGCAGCGTTCGAATTACCGGACAGAAGGCGAACACCGGGGAGCTGTTTTTT

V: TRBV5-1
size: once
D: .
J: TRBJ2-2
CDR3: CASRPTGTSNTGELFF
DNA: TGCGCCAGCAGGCCCACTGGAACTAGCAACACCGGGGAGCTGTTTTTT

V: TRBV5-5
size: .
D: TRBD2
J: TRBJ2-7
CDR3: CASSLASSGSYEQYF
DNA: TGTGCCAGCAGCTTGGCGTCTAGCGGGAGCTACGAGCAGTACTTC

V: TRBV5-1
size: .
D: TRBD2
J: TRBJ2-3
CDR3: CASSPTGFGGSNPDYADTQYF
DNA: TGCGCCAGCAGCCCAACCGGATTTGGCGGGAGTAACCCAGACTATGCAGATACGCAGTATTTT

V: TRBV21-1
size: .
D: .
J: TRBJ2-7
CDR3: CASSKCQGIEAYEQYF
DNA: TGTGCCAGCAGCAAATGTCAGGGGATTGAGGCCTACGAGCAGTACTTC

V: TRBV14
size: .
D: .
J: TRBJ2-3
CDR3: CASSQGVRTDTQYF
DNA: TGTGCCAGCAGCCAAGGTGTCCGAACAGATACGCAGTATTTT

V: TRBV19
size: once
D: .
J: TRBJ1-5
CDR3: CASSEVPILQPQHF
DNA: TGTGCCAGTAGTGAGGTGCCGATCCTTCAGCCCCAGCATTTT

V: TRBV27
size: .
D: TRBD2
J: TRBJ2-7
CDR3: CASSPLAGVLNEQYF
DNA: TGTGCCAGCAGTCCCCTAGCGGGAGTTCTCAACGAGCAGTACTTC

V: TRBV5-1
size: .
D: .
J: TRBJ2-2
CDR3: CASSDGGPTGELFF
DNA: TGCGCCAGCAGTGATGGAGGGCCCACCGGGGAGCTGTTTTTT

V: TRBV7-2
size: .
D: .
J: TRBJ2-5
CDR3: CASSLLYQETQYF
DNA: TGTGCCAGCAGCTTACTGTACCAAGAGACCCAGTACTTC

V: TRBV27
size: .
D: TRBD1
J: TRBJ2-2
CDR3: CASRPGQGFPPGELFF
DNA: TGTGCCAGCAGACCAGGACAGGGGTTTCCGCCCGGGGAGCTGTTTTTT

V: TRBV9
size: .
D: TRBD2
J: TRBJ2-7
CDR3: CASSVGSGGAHEQYF
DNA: TGTGCCAGCAGCGTAGGATCGGGAGGGGCCCACGAGCAGTACTTC

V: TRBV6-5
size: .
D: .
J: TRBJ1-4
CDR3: CASSPGGGSEKLFF
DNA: TGTGCCAGCAGCCCGGGAGGAGGGTCAGAAAAACTGTTTTTT

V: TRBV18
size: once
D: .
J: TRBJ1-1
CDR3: CASSPRRGGNTEAFF
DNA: TGTGCCAGCTCACCAAGGAGGGGAGGGAACACTGAAGCTTTCTTT

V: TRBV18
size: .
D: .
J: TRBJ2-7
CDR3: CASSLKTTYEQYF
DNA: TGTGCCAGCTCACTCAAGACGACCTACGAGCAGTACTTC

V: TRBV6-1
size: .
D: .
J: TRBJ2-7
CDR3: CASSEKFRDRARFYEQYF
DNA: TGTGCCAGCAGTGAAAAATTTAGGGACCGAGCCCGGTTCTACGAGCAGTACTTC

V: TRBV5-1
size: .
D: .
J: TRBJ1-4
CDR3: CASSPVGEKLFF
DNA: TGCGCCAGCAGCCCGGTTGGTGAAAAACTGTTTTTT

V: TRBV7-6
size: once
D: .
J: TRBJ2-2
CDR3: CASSHGGGTRRNTGELFF
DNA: TGTGCCAGCAGCCACGGAGGCGGAACAAGAAGAAACACCGGGGAGCTGTTTTTT

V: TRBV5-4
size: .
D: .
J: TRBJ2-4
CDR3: CASSLALPGKNIQYF
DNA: TGTGCCAGCAGCTTAGCTTTACCAGGCAAAAACATTCAGTACTTC

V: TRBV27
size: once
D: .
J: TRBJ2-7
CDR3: CASSSGHRDVSYEQYF
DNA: TGTGCCAGCAGTTCGGGACACCGGGACGTATCCTACGAGCAGTACTTC

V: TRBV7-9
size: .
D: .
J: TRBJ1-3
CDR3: CASSFPGVNTIYF
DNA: TGTGCCAGCAGCTTCCCAGGGGTAAACACCATATATTTT

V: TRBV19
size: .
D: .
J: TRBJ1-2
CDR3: CASSIPGHLYGYTF
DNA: TGTGCCAGTAGTATCCCGGGACATCTATATGGCTACACCTTC

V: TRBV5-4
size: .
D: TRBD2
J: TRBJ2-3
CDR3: CASRGFREGQTDTQYF
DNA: TGTGCCAGCAGGGGGTTTCGGGAGGGCCAGACAGATACGCAGTATTTT

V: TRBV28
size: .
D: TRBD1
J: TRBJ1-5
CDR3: CASSTSRDRYQPQHF
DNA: TGTGCCAGCAGTACGTCCCGGGACAGGTATCAGCCCCAGCATTTT

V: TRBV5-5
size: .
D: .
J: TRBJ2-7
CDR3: CASSLVSGTEQYF
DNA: TGTGCCAGCAGCTTGGTTTCAGGGACCGAGCAGTACTTC

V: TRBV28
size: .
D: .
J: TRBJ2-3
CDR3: CASSYGIRSPTTTRDTQYF
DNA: TGTGCCAGCAGTTACGGAATCCGGTCCCCCACCACCACCCGGGATACGCAGTATTTT

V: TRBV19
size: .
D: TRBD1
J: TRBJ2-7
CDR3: CASSPYTGGSYEQYF
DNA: TGTGCCAGCTCTCCCTATACAGGGGGTTCCTACGAGCAGTACTTC

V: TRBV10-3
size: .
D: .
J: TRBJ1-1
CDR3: CAISEAGTLNTEAFF
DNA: TGTGCCATCAGCGAGGCCGGGACACTTAACACTGAAGCTTTCTTT

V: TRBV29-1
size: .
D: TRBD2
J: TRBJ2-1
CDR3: CSVRREWPYNEQFF
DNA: TGCAGCGTTCGGCGGGAGTGGCCATACAATGAGCAGTTCTTC

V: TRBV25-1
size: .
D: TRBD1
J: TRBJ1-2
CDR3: CASSDPSTGDTYGYTF
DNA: TGTGCCAGCAGTGACCCTTCTACAGGGGACACCTATGGCTACACCTTC

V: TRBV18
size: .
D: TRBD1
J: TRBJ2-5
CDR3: CASSPPGTVQETQYF
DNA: TGTGCCAGCTCACCACCCGGGACAGTTCAAGAGACCCAGTACTTC

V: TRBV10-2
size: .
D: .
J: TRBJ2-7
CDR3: CASSGTSWQSSYEQYF
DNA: TGCGCCAGCAGTGGTACATCGTGGCAGAGCTCCTACGAGCAGTACTTC

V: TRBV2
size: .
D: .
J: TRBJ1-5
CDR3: CASSERGHQPQHF
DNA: TGTGCCAGCAGTGAAAGGGGCCATCAGCCCCAGCATTTT

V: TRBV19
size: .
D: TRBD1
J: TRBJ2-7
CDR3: CASSRTGQGYEQYF
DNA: TGTGCCAGTTCTCGGACGGGACAGGGTTACGAGCAGTACTTC

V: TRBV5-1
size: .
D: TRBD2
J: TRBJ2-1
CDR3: CASSLTSDYNEQFF
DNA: TGCGCCAGCAGCCTAACTAGCGACTACAATGAGCAGTTCTTC